These 21 T cell receptor beta chains came from one sample sequenced in a study of cytomegalovirus exposure and HLA in healthy donors. The repertoire was sequenced with immunoSEQ multiplex PCR; TCRdb's copy has only in-frame clones and lacks some. The top ten clones hold approximately 1.5% of a sample with 120,000 or so clones, almost 90% of them seen once. Sequencing was done on a sample of PBMCs. The receptors derive from a man aged 25 to 40 in good health and CMV-seronegative.

The chain combines TRBV5-4 with TRBJ1-5, with D hard to call. This CDR3 has 16 residues. CDR1 and CDR2 from the germline V gene are SGHNT and YYREEE (reference sequence). Trimming shortened V by 6 bases and J by 0 bases, and 16 bases separated the two germline ends. CDR3 region: CASNQNPRYSNQPQHF. For the CDR3, the DNA is TGTGCCAGCAATCAAAACCCCCGGTATAGCAATCAGCCCCAGCATTTT.

V and J are TRBV5-4 and TRBJ2-7; maybe TRBD2 (5 bases). The CDR3 totals 15 residues. Germline V gene sequence: CDR1 SGHNT, CDR2 YYREEE (reference sequence). Trimming removed 0 bases at V and 2 bases at J, with 12 bases between. The CDR3 loop is CASSLVGLAPYEQYF. The CDR3 DNA is TGTGCCAGCAGCTTGGTTGGCCTAGCTCCCTACGAGCAGTACTTC. The whole variable domain, remainder taken from reference TRBV5-4 and TRBJ2-7, is ETGVTQSPTHLIKTRGQQVTLRCSSQSGHNTVSWYQQALGQGPQFIFQYYREEENGRGNFPPRFSGLQFPNYSSELNVNALELDDSALYLCASSLVGLAPYEQYFGPGTRLTVT.

DNA of the CDR3: TGCGCCAGCAGCTTAGGCTTGGACAGGGCGGGCACTGAAGCTTTCTTT. This translates into CASSLGLDRAGTEAFF. V usage is TRBV5-1 and J usage is TRBJ1-1; TRBD1 aligns across 8 bases. J gave up 4 bases and V 2 bases, and 10 bases lay outside the gene matches. The CDR3 contains 16 residues. In germline, CDR1 is SGHRS, CDR2 YFSETQ.

The chain combines TRBV9 with TRBJ2-7; TRBD1 matches at 7 bases. J gave up 6 bases and V 3 bases, and 6 bases lay outside the gene matches. Germline CDR1 and CDR2: SGDLS and YYNGEE. The CDR3 is 13 amino acids. The CDR3 loop is CASSARSGGEQYF. CDR3 bases: TGTGCCAGCAGCGCCCGATCAGGGGGCGAGCAGTACTTC.

The chain has TRBV10-1 and TRBJ2-5; D gene ambiguous. There are 13 residues in the CDR3. The germline V gene has CDR1 WNHNN and CDR2 SYGVQD (reference sequence). Trimming took off 4 bases at V and 1 base at J, with 7 bases between the two ends. CDR3 DNA sequence: TGCGCCAGCAGTGGGCAGGTCCAAGAGACCCAGTACTTC. Translated: CASSGQVQETQYF.

Regarding this clone: Other DNA sequences within the sample encode an identical CDR3. The chain is built from TRBV30 and TRBJ2-7, with 7 bases aligning to TRBD2. J gave up 0 bases and V 0 bases, and 2 bases lay outside the gene matches. This CDR3 comprises 14 residues. Germline CDR1 GTSNPN, CDR2 SVGIG (reference sequence). CDR3 region: CAWSVGGSSYEQYF. As DNA, the CDR3 is TGTGCCTGGAGTGTCGGCGGGAGCTCCTACGAGCAGTACTTC.

This chain connects TRBV7-8 to TRBJ2-1, with TRBD2 matching over 7 bases. J gave up 6 bases and V 3 bases, and 11 bases lay outside the gene matches. The length of the CDR3 is 16 residues. Germline V CDR1 and CDR2: SGHVS, FQNEAQ. The CDR3 region has the DNA TGTGCCAGCAGCTTTACCGGGACTACCGAACTCAATGAGCAGTTCTTC. Translation gives CASSFTGTTELNEQFF.

Concerning this clone: The identical CDR3 is also encoded by other nucleotide sequences in the sample. The chain employs TRBV19 and TRBJ1-2; D not resolved. Looked up from germline, CDR1 is LNHDA and CDR2 is SQIVND (reference sequence). The CDR3 contains 12 residues. V was clipped by 6 bases and J by 3 bases, with 8 bases between them. The CDR3 DNA sequence: TGTGCCAGTAGCTCCGGGTACTATGGCTACACCTTC. Its translation: CASSSGYYGYTF.

The chain combines TRBV5-1 with TRBJ1-4; D is possibly TRBD1 (6 bases). CDR3 length: 16 residues. The V end lost 0 bases, the J end lost 4 bases, and 13 bases lay between the germline ends. Germline loops: CDR1 SGHRS, CDR2 YFSETQ. CDR3 nucleotides: TGCGCCAGCAGCTTGGAAGGCGGGGGCGGTAATGAAAAACTGTTTTTT. It encodes CASSLEGGGGNEKLFF.

This clone was seen only once. The chain uses TRBV5-1 and TRBJ2-7, with 8 bases matching TRBD2. CDR3 length: 15 amino acids. The germline V gene has CDR1 SGHRS and CDR2 YFSETQ. The V gene end was trimmed by 4 bases and the J gene end by 3 bases; junction bases not matched to a gene: 9. The CDR3 DNA follows: TGCGCCAGCAGCCTAGCTAGCGGGCCTTACTACGAGCAGTACTTC. It is translated as CASSLASGPYYEQYF.

The genes are TRBV25-1 and TRBJ2-7; D possibly corresponds to TRBD1 (6 bases). Germline V CDR1 and CDR2: MGHDK, SYGVNS. The CDR3 has 16 amino acids. Trimming cost V 5 bases and J 0 bases, with 17 bases left between them. The CDR3 DNA sequence: TGTGCCAGCAGTCGGCCACCAAGGGGGAGCTCCTACGAGCAGTACTTC. Translation: CASSRPPRGSSYEQYF.

The chain carries TRBV2 and TRBJ2-1; D is perhaps TRBD2 (6 bases). Germline CDR1 SNHLY, CDR2 FYNNEI. The CDR3 length is 15 residues. Trimming removed 6 bases at V and 2 bases at J, with 14 bases between. Written as DNA, the CDR3 is TGTGCCAGCAGGCCGGACTACCTAACCTACAATGAGCAGTTCTTC. Protein sequence: CASRPDYLTYNEQFF.

The genes are TRBV9 and TRBJ2-2; TRBD1 agrees at 11 bases. V was pared by 3 bases and J by 7 bases, with 5 bases of the junction left unmatched. Germline lookup yields CDR1 SGDLS and CDR2 YYNGEE. The CDR3 length is 15 residues. CDR3 DNA: TGTGCCAGCAGCGCCAGGACAGGGGGCGACGGGGAGCTGTTTTTT. This gives the protein CASSARTGGDGELFF.

The gene calls are TRBV7-2 and TRBJ1-1; the match to TRBD1 covers 8 bases. Germline V gene data show CDR1 as SGHTA and CDR2 as FQGNSA. This CDR3 is built from 15 residues. Trimming cost V 5 bases and J 2 bases; bases outside gene matches: 7. The CDR3 sequence: CASSPRTGYNTEAFF. In DNA form, the CDR3 reads TGTGCCAGCAGCCCCAGGACAGGGTATAACACTGAAGCTTTCTTT.

This clone was counted a single time. The genes are TRBV6-5 and TRBJ1-1; D is unresolved. V was shortened by 6 bases and J by 5 bases, with 13 bases between the two germline ends. This CDR3 has 13 residues. Germline CDR1 reads MNHEY; CDR2 reads SVGAGI. The CDR3 here is CASRAGSRTEAFF. The CDR3 region has the DNA TGTGCCAGCAGGGCGGGTTCTCGGACTGAAGCTTTCTTT.

This rearrangement joins TRBV7-3 to TRBJ1-1; no clear D. Germline V CDR1 and CDR2: SGHTA, FQGTGA. The CDR3 sequence is 13 residues long. The V and J ends lost 2 bases and 7 bases respectively, with 11 bases between them. The CDR3 reads CASSLRDGIEAFF. The CDR3 nucleotides read TGTGCCAGCAGCTTACGGGATGGCATTGAAGCTTTCTTT.

The rearrangement uses TRBV14 and TRBJ1-1, with D perhaps matching TRBD1 (6 bases). The V end lost 5 bases, the J end lost 0 bases, and 16 bases lay between the germline ends. The CDR3 has 16 residues. Germline V gives CDR1 SGHDN, CDR2 FVKESK. This chain's CDR3 is CASSLSYREMNTEAFF. The CDR3 DNA sequence: TGTGCCAGCAGCTTATCCTACAGGGAGATGAACACTGAAGCTTTCTTT. Combining the CDR3 with reference TRBV14 and TRBJ1-1 gives the whole variable domain EAGVTQFPSHSVIEKGQTVTLRCDPISGHDNLYWYRRVMGKEIKFLLHFVKESKQDESGMPNNRFLAERTGGTYSTLKVQPAELEDSGVYFCASSLSYREMNTEAFFGQGTRLTVV.

V gene TRBV21-1 combines with J gene TRBJ2-7; TRBD1, the table's D call, was not compared with the DNA. TRBV21-1 corresponds to a pseudogene. The CDR3 covers 14 residues. CDR3 residues: CASSKGAGGYEQYF. The CDR3 DNA reads TGTGCCAGCAGCAAAGGGGCAGGGGGCTACGAGCAGTACTTC.

The chain combines TRBV7-6 with TRBJ1-1; 8 bases match TRBD1. This CDR3 is built from 14 residues. From germline, CDR1 is SGHVS and CDR2 FNYEAQ. The trim removed 4 bases at V and 2 bases at J, leaving 3 bases unmatched. CDR3 bases: TGTGCCAGCAGCTGGGGGACAGGAAACACTGAAGCTTTCTTT. Its protein is CASSWGTGNTEAFF. Combining the CDR3 with reference TRBV7-6 and TRBJ1-1 gives the whole variable domain GAGVSQSPRYKVTKRGQDVALRCDPISGHVSLYWYRQALGQGPEFLTYFNYEAQQDKSGLPNDRFSAERPEGSISTLTIQRTEQRDSAMYRCASSWGTGNTEAFFGQGTRLTVV.

This clone has just a few counts. The chain uses TRBV2 and TRBJ2-7; 9 bases fit TRBD1. Germline CDR1 and CDR2: SNHLY and FYNNEI. The CDR3 sequence is 16 residues long. The J segment lost 5 bases and the V segment lost 3 bases, leaving 11 bases of the junction unmatched. CDR3 coding DNA: TGTGCCAGCAGTGATGAGACAGGGGGTGTCGTCCACGAGCAGTACTTC. It codes for CASSDETGGVVHEQYF.

This chain links TRBV11-3 with TRBJ2-1; 7 bases agree with TRBD1. The V gene end was trimmed by 6 bases and the J gene end by 2 bases; junction bases not matched to a gene: 7. Germline values: CDR1 SGHNT, CDR2 YENEEA. The CDR3 has 15 residues. CDR3 nucleotides: TGTGCCAGCAGTCCGACAGGGCTAGCCTACAATGAGCAGTTCTTC. Encoded protein: CASSPTGLAYNEQFF.